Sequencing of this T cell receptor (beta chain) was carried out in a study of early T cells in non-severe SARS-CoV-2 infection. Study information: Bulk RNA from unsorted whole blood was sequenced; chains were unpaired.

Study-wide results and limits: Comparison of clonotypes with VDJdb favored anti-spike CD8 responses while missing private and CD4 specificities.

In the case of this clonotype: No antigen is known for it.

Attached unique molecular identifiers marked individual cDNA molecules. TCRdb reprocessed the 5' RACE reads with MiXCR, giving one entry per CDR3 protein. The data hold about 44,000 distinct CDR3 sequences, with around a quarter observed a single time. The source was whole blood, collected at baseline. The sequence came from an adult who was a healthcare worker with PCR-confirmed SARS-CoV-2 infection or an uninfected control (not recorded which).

This CDR3 reads CASSASAGRGGLADTQYF. CDR3 nucleotides: TGTGCCAGCAGCGCCTCCGCGGGGCGGGGGGGCCTGGCAGATACGCAGTATTTT. V usage is TRBV9 and J usage is TRBJ2-3, with 9 positions matching TRBD2. V was clipped by 3 bases and J by 4 bases; unmatched bases: 15. This CDR3 is built from 18 residues. Germline CDR1 reads SGDLS; CDR2 reads YYNGEE. Filled out from reference TRBV9 and TRBJ2-3, the complete variable domain reads DSGVTQTPKHLITATGQRVTLRCSPRSGDLSVYWYQQSLDQGLQFLIQYYNGEERAKGNILERFSAQQFPDLHSELNLSSLELGDSALYFCASSASAGRGGLADTQYFGPGTRLTVL.